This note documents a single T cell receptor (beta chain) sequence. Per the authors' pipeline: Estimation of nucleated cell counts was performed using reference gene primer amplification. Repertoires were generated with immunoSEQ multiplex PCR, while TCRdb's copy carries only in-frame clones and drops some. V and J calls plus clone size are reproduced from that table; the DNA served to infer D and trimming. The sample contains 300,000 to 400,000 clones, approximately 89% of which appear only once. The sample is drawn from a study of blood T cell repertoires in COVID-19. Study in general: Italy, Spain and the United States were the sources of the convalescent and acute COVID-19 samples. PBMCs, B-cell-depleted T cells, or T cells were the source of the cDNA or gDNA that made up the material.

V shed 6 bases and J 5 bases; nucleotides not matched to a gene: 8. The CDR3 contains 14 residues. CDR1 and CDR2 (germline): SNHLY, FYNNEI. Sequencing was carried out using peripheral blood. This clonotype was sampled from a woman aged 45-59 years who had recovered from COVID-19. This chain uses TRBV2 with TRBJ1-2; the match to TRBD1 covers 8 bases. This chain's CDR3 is CASSGQGFGYGYTF. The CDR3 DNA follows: TGTGCCAGCAGCGGACAGGGCTTTGGGTATGGCTACACCTTC.